This TCR beta chain was sequenced for a study of blood T cell repertoires in COVID-19. In the original analysis: From reference gene primer amplification, estimates of nucleated cell counts were derived. Assay used: immunoSEQ multiplex PCR; TCRdb lists only in-frame clones, some missing. V and J calls and clone size are given by that table; D and trimming were obtained from the DNA. In the table there are around 97,000 clones, 70% to 85% of which are singletons. The CDR3 runs to 16 residues. Germline values: CDR1 SGDLS, CDR2 YYNGEE. V lost 4 bases and J 0 bases, leaving 14 bases between the germline ends.

The receptor was isolated from a man aged 70 or older with acute or convalescent COVID-19. The chain combines TRBV9 with TRBJ1-3; no definite D call. The specimen sequenced was peripheral blood. CDR3 sequence (DNA): TGTGCCAGCAGCCGAGTCCCGTTGAGCTCTGGAAACACCATATATTTT. Protein product: CASSRVPLSSGNTIYF.